This T cell receptor beta chain is drawn from a study of blood T cell repertoires in COVID-19. TCRdb's copy holds only in-frame clones and misses some; the assay was immunoSEQ multiplex PCR. Of just under 350,000 clones in the sample, around nine tenths were seen once. As regards this clone: An end of the junction does not agree with germline; a read error may underlie this.

The V gene's germline CDR1 is SNHLY and CDR2 FYNNEI. This CDR3 region has 10 residues. Sequenced material: peripheral blood. The receptor's source is a woman between 18 and 29 years old who had recovered from COVID-19. This chain connects TRBV2 to TRBJ1-1; D unresolved. The CDR3 protein is CASRGEGSFF. CDR3 DNA: TGTGCCAGCAGAGGAGAGGGTAGTTTTTTC.